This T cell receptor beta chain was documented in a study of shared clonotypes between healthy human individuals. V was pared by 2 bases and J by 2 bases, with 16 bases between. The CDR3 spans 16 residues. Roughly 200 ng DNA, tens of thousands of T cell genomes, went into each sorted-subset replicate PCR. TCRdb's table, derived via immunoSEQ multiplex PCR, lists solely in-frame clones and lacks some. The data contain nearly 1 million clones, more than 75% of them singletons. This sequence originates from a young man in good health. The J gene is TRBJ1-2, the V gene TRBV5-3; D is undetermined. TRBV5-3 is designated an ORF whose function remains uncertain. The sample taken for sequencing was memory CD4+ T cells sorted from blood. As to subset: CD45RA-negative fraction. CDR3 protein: CARSFGSPHRNYGYTF. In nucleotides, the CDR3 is TGTGCCAGAAGCTTTGGCTCCCCCCACAGAAACTATGGCTACACCTTC.